Listed below are T cell receptor beta chains from one sample, sequenced in a study of beta chain features in type 1 diabetes. Only in-frame clones appear in the TCRdb table, and some are missing; sequencing was by immunoSEQ multiplex PCR. The data show almost 350,000 clones, with around 8% seen just once and under 0.5% held by the top ten. The sample comprised central memory CD4+ T cells from blood. Receptors were obtained from a woman aged 18 to 35 in good health. The conserved cysteine and the conserved F or W are not part of the CDR3 here. Not all rows give a size; the values are once, few, many and, for expanded clones, a class.

J gene,clone size,V gene,CDR3 protein
TRBJ2-3,NA,TRBV2,ASRGGDTQY
TRBJ2-1,few,TRBV7-9,ASSLGGLPDEQF
TRBJ1-1,NA,TRBV15,ATSRVRGLGLNTEAF
TRBJ2-1,NA,TRBV9,ASSAYLTEYEQF
TRBJ2-7,few,TRBV18,ASSPGQTYEQY
TRBJ2-7,many,TRBV10-3,AIAIAGGFGEQY
TRBJ2-7,few,TRBV9,ASSVAPSSSYEQY
TRBJ2-1,few,TRBV6-6,ASSGTASSYNEQF
TRBJ1-1,NA,TRBV7-2,ASSGDMYTEAF
TRBJ1-1,few,TRBV7-2,ASSKLVWGSEAF
TRBJ2-5,NA,TRBV7-2,ASSAGAGETQY
TRBJ2-7,few,TRBV6-5,ASSSRDRDFPYEQY
TRBJ1-5,many,TRBV5-1,ASSLDSNQPQH
TRBJ2-3,NA,TRBV5-4,ASSHALGLGTDTQY
TRBJ1-2,NA,TRBV28,ASRTPQGARNYGYT
TRBJ2-2,many,TRBV7-2,ASSFPPMELF
TRBJ2-5,NA,TRBV21-1,ASSKFKGQGETQY
TRBJ2-1,NA,TRBV7-8,ASSLVFGISTYNEQF
TRBJ1-4,NA,TRBV7-9,ASSWSATNEKLF
TRBJ1-5,few,TRBV2,ASTPGVGQPQH
TRBJ2-7,few,TRBV18,ASSPPGRALSHEQY
TRBJ2-7,few,TRBV6-5,ASSYSMREWEQY